This T cell receptor (beta chain) was identified in a study of CD8 T cells in Susac syndrome. Random hexamers were used to reverse transcribe roughly 0.5 to 1 ug of RNA. Each CDR3 protein gets one entry after TCRdb re-called the immunoSEQ multiplex PCR reads with MiXCR. The data show approximately 120,000 distinct CDR3 sequences, about 93% seen once. The ends were cut back, 8 bases at V and 1 base at J, with 18 bases in the middle. Per the germline V gene, CDR1 is SQVTM and CDR2 is ANQGSEA. The CDR3 extends over 14 amino acids. The sequence was obtained from a human donor in good health. Sequenced: CD4+ T cells from PBMCs. The chain employs TRBV29-1 and TRBJ2-7; D is perhaps TRBD2 (6 bases). CDR3 coding DNA: TGCAGCTGCGGAGGGGCCGGGAAGTCCTACGAGCAGTACTTC. Translation: CSCGGAGKSYEQYF.